These T cell receptor beta chains were read from a single sample in a study of blood T cell repertoires in COVID-19. Measured with immunoSEQ multiplex PCR; TCRdb has only the in-frame clones, and not every one. The repertoire consists of some 310,000 clones, with roughly 88% occurring once and the leading ten covering 2.5% to 3.5%. Sequenced: peripheral blood. Every receptor here comes from a woman in her 30s with COVID-19, enrolled during active disease. Each CDR3 is given with its conserved first and last residue. D genes are given only for firm matches. Expanded clones get a size class; other rows say once, few or many, or leave the size out.

cdr3_aa,cdr3_nt,clone_size,d_call,v_call,j_call
CASSAPDRAHGYTF,TGTGCCAGCAGTGCCCCTGACAGGGCTCATGGCTACACCTTC,-,TRBD1,TRBV25-1,TRBJ1-2
CASSLALESPLHF,TGTGCCAGCAGCTTAGCGCTGGAGTCACCCCTCCACTTT,-,-,TRBV7-9,TRBJ1-6
CASSPRGPHGYTF,TGTGCCAGCAGCCCACGTGGGCCTCATGGCTACACCTTC,-,-,TRBV6-2/TRBV6-3,TRBJ1-2
CASSVEGTGATDTQYF,TGTGCCAGCAGCGTAGAGGGGACAGGGGCCACAGATACGCAGTATTTT,-,TRBD1,TRBV9,TRBJ2-3
CASSLPDSLYTF,TGCGCCAGCAGCTTGCCGGACAGTCTCTACACCTTC,-,-,TRBV5-1,TRBJ1-2
CASSPDRDYGYTF,TGTGCCAGCAGTCCTGACAGGGACTATGGCTACACCTTC,-,TRBD1,TRBV7-2,TRBJ1-2
CASTPLAGGQETQYF,TGTGCCAGCACCCCACTAGCGGGAGGTCAAGAGACCCAGTACTTC,-,TRBD2,TRBV2,TRBJ2-5
CASSQGDRQPQHF,TGTGCCAGCAGCCAAGGGGACAGGCAGCCCCAGCATTTT,-,TRBD1,TRBV3-1/TRBV3-2,TRBJ1-5
CASSLAGQGYPYEQYF,TGTGCCAGCAGCTTGGCAGGACAGGGGTACCCCTACGAGCAGTACTTC,-,TRBD1,TRBV5-5,TRBJ2-7
CASSFGTLDTEAFF,TGTGCCAGCAGCTTTGGGACATTAGACACTGAAGCTTTCTTT,-,-,TRBV13,TRBJ1-1
CASSVGHGTGNTGELFF,TGTGCCAGCAGCGTAGGTCATGGGACAGGCAACACCGGGGAGCTGTTTTTT,many,TRBD1,TRBV9,TRBJ2-2
CASSPTGTGNQPQHF,TGTGCCAGCAGCCCAACCGGGACAGGGAATCAGCCCCAGCATTTT,-,TRBD1,TRBV5-8,TRBJ1-5
CASSQTLTGRGAEAFF,TGTGCCAGCAGCCAGACCCTGACAGGTCGGGGGGCTGAAGCTTTCTTT,-,-,TRBV3-1/TRBV3-2,TRBJ1-1
CASSSTGGGGSGYTF,TGTGCCAGCAGCTCCACTGGTGGCGGAGGGAGTGGCTACACCTTC,-,-,TRBV7-9,TRBJ1-2
CASSEISTGRTEAFF,TGTGCCAGCAGTGAAATTTCGACAGGAAGAACTGAAGCTTTCTTT,-,-,TRBV25-1,TRBJ1-1
CASSLTGRAGGELFF,TGTGCCAGCAGCTTAACCGGGAGGGCAGGCGGGGAGCTGTTTTTT,-,TRBD2,TRBV27,TRBJ2-2
CASSESGTSGLAKNIQYF,TGCGCCAGCAGTGAGTCCGGGACTAGCGGGTTAGCCAAAAACATTCAGTACTTC,-,TRBD2,TRBV10-2,TRBJ2-4
CASSETSGRSFEQYF,TGTGCCAGCAGTGAAACTAGCGGGAGATCATTCGAGCAGTACTTC,-,TRBD2,TRBV28,TRBJ2-7
CASSLSLAGVSEQFF,TGTGCCAGCAGCTTATCACTAGCGGGAGTCAGTGAGCAGTTCTTC,-,TRBD2,TRBV7-6,TRBJ2-1
CASSLAAGNTGELFF,TGTGCCAGCAGCTTAGCGGCAGGGAACACCGGGGAGCTGTTTTTT,-,-,TRBV7-6,TRBJ2-2
CASSAPGQGNQPQHF,TGTGCCAGCAGTGCCCCCGGACAGGGGAATCAGCCCCAGCATTTT,-,TRBD1,TRBV2,TRBJ1-5
CASSDPLAGPQGDTQYF,TGTGCCAGCAGTGACCCCCTAGCGGGGCCCCAGGGAGATACGCAGTATTTT,once,TRBD2,TRBV6-2/TRBV6-3,TRBJ2-3
CASSLGRATDTQYF,TGTGCCAGCAGCTTAGGGAGGGCTACAGATACGCAGTATTTT,once,-,TRBV11-3,TRBJ2-3
CASSLEGGSDQPQHF,TGTGCCAGTAGTCTAGAAGGAGGGAGCGATCAGCCCCAGCATTTT,-,-,TRBV19,TRBJ1-5
CASSLAASSSYNEQFF,TGTGCCAGCAGTTTAGCAGCGTCAAGCTCCTACAATGAGCAGTTCTTC,-,-,TRBV27,TRBJ2-1
CASSLPRGGIRNTIYF,TGTGCCAGCAGTTTACCCCGGGGGGGAATCAGGAACACCATATATTTT,once,-,TRBV28,TRBJ1-3
CASSLPVTEAFF,TGTGCCAGCAGTTTACCCGTCACTGAAGCTTTCTTT,-,-,TRBV28,TRBJ1-1
CASSTDRVSYEQYF,TGTGCCAGCAGTACTGACAGGGTCTCCTACGAGCAGTACTTC,-,TRBD1,TRBV6-5,TRBJ2-7
CASASGTGNTEAFF,TGTGCCAGCGCGTCCGGGACAGGGAACACTGAAGCTTTCTTT,-,TRBD1,TRBV18,TRBJ1-1
CASTGGFSNQPQHF,TGTGCCAGTACAGGGGGCTTCAGCAATCAGCCCCAGCATTTT,-,TRBD1,TRBV19,TRBJ1-5
CASRIRDRVEENSPLHF,TGTGCCAGCAGGATCCGGGACAGGGTGGAGGAGAATTCACCCCTCCACTTT,many,TRBD1,TRBV27,TRBJ1-6
CASSLLADGLGTQYF,TGTGCCAGCAGCTTGTTAGCGGACGGGTTGGGTACGCAGTATTTT,-,-,TRBV11-2,TRBJ2-3
CASSYSFASEQFF,TGTGCCAGCAGCTATAGTTTCGCGAGCGAGCAGTTCTTC,-,-,TRBV3-1/TRBV3-2,TRBJ2-1
CASSEAAGGFVEQFF,TGTGCCAGCAGTGAAGCAGCGGGAGGGTTCGTTGAGCAGTTCTTC,-,TRBD2,TRBV6-1,TRBJ2-1
CASSLGQGAHEQFF,TGTGCCAGCAGTTTGGGACAGGGGGCACATGAGCAGTTCTTC,-,TRBD1,TRBV27,TRBJ2-1
CASMRGDTGNSGANVLTF,TGTGCCAGTATGCGGGGTGACACGGGGAACTCCGGGGCCAACGTCCTGACTTTC,-,-,TRBV19,TRBJ2-6
CASSPQAGSYNSPLHF,TGCGCCAGCAGCCCCCAGGCTGGCTCCTATAATTCACCCCTCCACTTT,once,-,TRBV5-1,TRBJ1-6
CASSLVGGDTQYF,TGCGCCAGCAGCTTGGTCGGCGGGGATACGCAGTATTTT,-,-,TRBV5-1,TRBJ2-3
CASSHPNLPGAYNEQFF,TGTGCCAGCAGCCATCCCAATCTGCCCGGGGCCTACAATGAGCAGTTCTTC,-,-,TRBV14,TRBJ2-1
CASSKAPTGGFAEAFF,TGTGCCAGCAGCAAAGCCCCCACAGGGGGCTTCGCTGAAGCTTTCTTT,-,TRBD1,TRBV3-1/TRBV3-2,TRBJ1-1
CASSDQSMRAFF,TGTGCCAGCAGCGATCAGAGCATGCGGGCTTTCTTT,-,-,TRBV5-5,TRBJ1-1
CASRGSGMPQHF,TGTGCCAGCAGAGGGTCAGGGATGCCCCAGCATTTT,-,-,TRBV27,TRBJ1-5
CASSSGLKETQYF,TGTGCCAGCAGTTCGGGACTAAAAGAGACCCAGTACTTC,-,TRBD2,TRBV11-2,TRBJ2-5
CASSVTSGGYEQYF,TGTGCCAGTAGTGTGACTAGCGGGGGGTATGAGCAGTACTTC,-,TRBD2,TRBV19,TRBJ2-7
CASSPARSGTSYNEQFF,TGTGCCAGCAGTCCCGCCCGGAGCGGGACGTCCTACAATGAGCAGTTCTTC,once,TRBD2,TRBV27,TRBJ2-1
CASSPLMIDRASYNEQFF,TGCGCCAGCAGCCCCCTAATGATCGACAGGGCTTCTTACAATGAGCAGTTCTTC,-,TRBD1,TRBV5-1,TRBJ2-1
CASRGAGGYYGYTF,TGTGCCAGCAGGGGGGCAGGGGGATACTATGGCTACACCTTC,-,TRBD1,TRBV28,TRBJ1-2
CASSYEGATYNEQFF,TGTGCCAGCAGTTACGAAGGGGCGACTTACAATGAGCAGTTCTTC,-,-,TRBV6-6,TRBJ2-1
CASSPLDRADGYTF,TGTGCCAGCTCACCATTAGACAGGGCCGATGGCTACACCTTC,-,TRBD1,TRBV18,TRBJ1-2
CASSPREGGSYEQYF,TGCGCCAGCAGCCCCCGGGAGGGTGGTTCCTACGAGCAGTACTTC,once,TRBD2,TRBV5-1,TRBJ2-7
CASSLGDLAYGYTF,TGTGCCAGCAGCTTAGGAGACTTAGCTTATGGCTACACCTTC,-,-,TRBV13,TRBJ1-2